Each of the 19 T cell receptor beta chains below was sequenced from the same sample in a study of T-cell reconstitution after alpha-beta-depleted transplantation in children. During its preparation, the TCRbeta library received unique molecular identifiers. TCRdb called the PCR reads again in MiXCR, with one record for every CDR3 protein. Of approximately 500,000 distinct CDR3 sequences in the sample, under 12% are singletons; the top ten hold roughly 2.1%. The sample was PBMCs, taken before TCRalphabeta/CD19-depleted stem cell transplant. These receptors all come from a child between 2 and 9 years old with inherited bone marrow failure, due to receive a stem cell transplant.

This clonotype has at least ten counts. The V call is TRBV7-2, the J call TRBJ1-3, with 8 bases that match TRBD1. Germline CDR1 SGHTA, CDR2 FQGNSA. The CDR3 extends over 14 amino acids. The V gene end was trimmed by 0 bases and the J gene end by 7 bases; junction bases not matched to a gene: 2. The CDR3 DNA is TGTGCCAGCAGCTTAGCAGGACAGGGCAACACCATATATTTT. Translation: CASSLAGQGNTIYF.

This clonotype was counted ten times or more. The V gene is TRBV7-2, the J gene TRBJ2-7; tentatively, D is TRBD1 (6 bases). This CDR3 has 13 amino acids. V shed 5 bases and J shed 6 bases, with 14 bases lying between them. CDR1 is SGHTA, CDR2 FQGNSA, per germline. CDR3 DNA sequence: TGTGCCAGCAGCCCAGGGGTTAGTTTCGAGCAGTACTTC. It encodes CASSPGVSFEQYF.

This clonotype was counted at least ten times. The chain employs TRBV5-6 and TRBJ2-7, with TRBD2 identical over 7 bases. CDR3 length: 15 amino acids. The junction had 12 bases not matched to a gene; V was cut back by 4 bases and J by 5 bases. Germline V gene data show CDR1 as SGHDT and CDR2 as YYEEEE. The CDR3, as DNA: TGTGCCAGCAGCCCCAGCTTCGCGGGAGTAGACGAGCAGTACTTC. This gives the protein CASSPSFAGVDEQYF. Using reference TRBV5-6 and TRBJ2-7 for the parts outside the CDR3, the full variable domain is DAGVTQSPTHLIKTRGQQVTLRCSPKSGHDTVSWYQQALGQGPQFIFQYYEEEERQRGNFPDRFSGHQFPNYSSELNVNALLLGDSALYLCASSPSFAGVDEQYFGPGTRLTVT.

The V gene is TRBV4-1, the J gene TRBJ1-1, with D maybe TRBD1 (6 bases). This CDR3 contains 16 residues. V shed 0 bases and J shed 4 bases, with 15 bases lying between them. Germline CDR1 and CDR2: MGHRA and YSYEKL. DNA of the CDR3: TGCGCCAGCAGCCAAGACCCCCTTCCAGGGGCCACTGAAGCTTTCTTT. As protein: CASSQDPLPGATEAFF.

This clonotype appeared a few times. The rearrangement uses TRBV5-1 and TRBJ2-5; possible D gene TRBD1, 6 bases. This CDR3 region has 14 residues. V was clipped by 7 bases and J by 1 base, with 14 bases between them. Germline CDR1 reads SGHRS; CDR2 reads YFSETQ. The CDR3 nucleotides read TGCGCCAGCGCCCCAGGGGTGGGCCAAGAGACCCAGTACTTC. Translation gives CASAPGVGQETQYF.

The table lists this clonotype with many counts. The chain uses TRBV10-1 and TRBJ2-7; 8 bases map to TRBD2. The CDR3 loop spans 13 amino acids. The germline V gene has CDR1 WNHNN and CDR2 SYGVQD (reference sequence). V lost 4 bases and J lost 5; bases outside the gene matches: 4. The CDR3 sequence: CASSVLAGHEQYF. In DNA, the CDR3 is TGCGCCAGCAGTGTTTTAGCGGGACACGAGCAGTACTTC.

This rearrangement joins TRBV19 to TRBJ2-7, with 7 bases aligning to TRBD1. Germline V lookup: CDR1 LNHDA, CDR2 SQIVND (reference sequence). The CDR3 is made up of 15 amino acids. V dropped 4 bases and J dropped 1; count of bases not matched to a gene: 7. The CDR3 sequence: CASSNPPGGSYEQYF. CDR3 in DNA: TGTGCCAGTAGTAACCCCCCAGGGGGATCCTACGAGCAGTACTTC.

This clonotype was found many times. CDR3 residues: CAINKQGALYGYTF. The CDR3 nucleotides read TGTGCCATCAACAAACAGGGGGCCCTCTATGGCTACACCTTC. V is TRBV10-3 and J is TRBJ1-2, with 9 bases that match TRBD1. Germline trimming cut 7 bases from V and 4 bases from J; bases unmatched to any gene: 7. CDR1 and CDR2 (germline): ENHRY, SYGVKD. CDR3 length: 14 amino acids.

The gene calls are TRBV29-1 and TRBJ2-5; D is uncertain. The V end lost 3 bases, the J end lost 3 bases, and 8 bases lay between the germline ends. The germline V gene has CDR1 SQVTM and CDR2 ANQGSEA. The CDR3 consists of 12 residues. The CDR3 region is CSVDSKEETQYF. The DNA of the CDR3 is TGCAGCGTTGACTCAAAGGAAGAGACCCAGTACTTC.

To note about this clonotype: A clone one base away is much larger, so this may be a read error. This chain connects TRBV12-3 or TRBV12-4 to TRBJ2-1, with a possible D match to TRBD2 (5 bases). This CDR3 is built from 13 residues. This CDR3 is CASGEFPYNGQFF. The CDR3, as DNA: TGTGCCAGCGGGGAGTTCCCCTACAATGGGCAGTTCTTC.

This clonotype was recorded at least ten times. The chain recombines TRBV29-1 with TRBJ2-7; 13 bases align to TRBD2. This CDR3 has 12 amino acids. Germline V CDR1 and CDR2: SQVTM, ANQGSEA. DNA for the CDR3: TGCAGTGGGACTAGCGGGACCTACGAGCAGTACTTC. The encoded protein is CSGTSGTYEQYF.

There are many counts of this clonotype. The V and J genes are TRBV10-1 and TRBJ2-1; weak D call: TRBD1 (5 bases). V was cut by 3 bases and J by 5 bases, with 23 bases left in between. Germline CDR1 is WNHNN and CDR2 is SYGVQD (reference sequence). This CDR3 spans 18 amino acids. The CDR3 DNA is TGCGCCAGCAGTGATTCCAAAGGGGCGAGTTTGGGCCACAATGAGCAGTTCTTC. It codes for CASSDSKGASLGHNEQFF.

The chain carries TRBV5-6 and TRBJ2-1; possibly TRBD2 for D (5 bases). Trimming removed 2 bases from V and 4 bases from J, with 7 bases in between. From germline, CDR1 is SGHDT and CDR2 YYEEEE. The CDR3 consists of 13 residues. This CDR3 reads CASSFGDYNEQFF. In nucleotides, the CDR3 is TGTGCCAGCAGCTTCGGGGATTACAATGAGCAGTTCTTC.

The gene calls are TRBV6-1 and TRBJ1-4; weak D call: TRBD1 (5 bases). Germline CDR1 MNHNS, CDR2 SASEGT. Trimming cost V 2 bases and J 4 bases, with 11 bases left between them. The CDR3 is 15 residues long. The DNA for the CDR3 is TGTGCCAGCAGTGAAAGAACAGGTTTTAATGAAAAACTGTTTTTT. This codes for CASSERTGFNEKLFF.

This clonotype was seen many times. The chain has TRBV20-1 and TRBJ2-7; D uncertain. The germline CDR1 and CDR2 sequences are DFQATT and SNEGSKA (reference sequence). This CDR3 region has 12 residues. Trimming took off 2 bases at V and 3 bases at J, with 8 bases between the two ends. This chain's CDR3 is CSARPDSYEQYF. The CDR3 DNA follows: TGCAGTGCTAGACCTGATAGCTACGAGCAGTACTTC.

This clonotype was detected many times. CDR3 in amino acids: CASSQEGHGQGEAFF. CDR3 nucleotides: TGCGCCAGCAGCCAAGAGGGGCATGGACAGGGGGAAGCTTTCTTT. The chain uses TRBV4-3 and TRBJ1-1, with TRBD1 matching 9 bases. V lost 0 bases and J lost 8; bases outside the gene matches: 7. Germline V CDR1 and CDR2: LGHNA, YSLEER. CDR3 size: 15 residues.

This clonotype was found many times. The genes are TRBV12-3 or TRBV12-4 and TRBJ2-7; the match to TRBD2 covers 12 bases. This CDR3 has 13 amino acids. The V segment lost 5 bases and the J segment 7 bases; nucleotides outside the gene matches: 3. CDR3 sequence: CASSKGLAGEQYF. The CDR3 DNA sequence: TGTGCCAGCAGTAAAGGACTAGCGGGGGAGCAGTACTTC.

This clonotype was found many times. The chain links TRBV6-6 to TRBJ2-7; D is perhaps TRBD1 or TRBD2 (5 bases each). The V end was cut by 8 bases, the J end by 0 bases, with 11 bases between. This CDR3 is built from 13 residues. Germline V gene data show CDR1 as MNHNY and CDR2 as SVGAGI (reference sequence). The CDR3 bases are TGTGCCAGCTGGGGACGCTTCTCCTACGAGCAGTACTTC. Its protein product is CASWGRFSYEQYF.

Ten or more counts support this clonotype. The gene calls are TRBV10-3 and TRBJ1-2; tentatively, D is TRBD1 (5 bases). This CDR3 region has 11 residues. Germline values: CDR1 ENHRY, CDR2 SYGVKD. Trimming left V 6 bases short and J 5 bases short, with 7 bases between. CDR3 sequence: CAIRGDYGYTF. The CDR3 bases are TGTGCCATCAGGGGGGATTATGGCTACACCTTC.